This T cell receptor (beta chain) was recovered during a study of beta chain features in type 1 diabetes. Expressed TCRB transcripts were sequenced because the isolated RNA had all been reverse transcribed beforehand. The average output of naive, central memory and regulatory T cell samples was about 3.3 million reads. The assay was immunoSEQ multiplex PCR, and TCRdb's table has in-frame clones only and misses some. The table records 250,000 or so clones, approximately 13% of them present only once. As regards this clone: The target antigen is unknown.

By way of CD45RO/CCR7/CD25/CD127/CD95/CD27, the CD4+ regulatory, stem cell-like memory, central memory and naive cells were sorted. Purities over 98% were achieved in all sorted populations. General study results and limits: When Type 1 diabetes patients were examined, their TCRB CDR3s proved moderately but significantly shorter in all four CD4+ subsets.

There are 15 residues in the CDR3. Germline V lookup: CDR1 LNHDA, CDR2 SQIVND (reference sequence). The ends lost 6 bases at V and 7 bases at J; junction bases unmatched: 9. The rearrangement uses TRBV19 and TRBJ2-2; 9 nucleotides agree with TRBD1. Sequencing was performed on naive CD4+ T cells from blood. The sequence derives from a man aged 25-45 years with type 1 diabetes. CDR3 protein: CASSQTGGAFGELFF. The DNA for the CDR3 is TGTGCCAGTAGCCAAACAGGGGGCGCGTTCGGGGAGCTGTTTTTT.